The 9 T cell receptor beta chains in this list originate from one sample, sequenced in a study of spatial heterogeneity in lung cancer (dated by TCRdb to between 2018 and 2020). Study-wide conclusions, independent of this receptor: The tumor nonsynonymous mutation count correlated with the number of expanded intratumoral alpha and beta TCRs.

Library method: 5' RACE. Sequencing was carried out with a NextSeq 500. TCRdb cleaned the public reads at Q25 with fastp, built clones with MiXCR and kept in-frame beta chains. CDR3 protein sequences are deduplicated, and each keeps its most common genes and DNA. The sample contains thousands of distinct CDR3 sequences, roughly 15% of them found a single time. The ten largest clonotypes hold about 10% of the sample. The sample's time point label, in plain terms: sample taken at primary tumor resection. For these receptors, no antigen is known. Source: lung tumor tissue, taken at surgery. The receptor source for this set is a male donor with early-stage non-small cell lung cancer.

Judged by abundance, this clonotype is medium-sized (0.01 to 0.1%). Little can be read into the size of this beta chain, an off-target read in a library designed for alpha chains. The CDR3 nucleotides are TGTGCCAGCAGCTCTAGCGGGGTCACCGGGGAGCTGTTTTTT. Amino acids: CASSSSGVTGELFF. The chain is built from TRBV7-2 and TRBJ2-2; TRBD2 agrees at 9 bases. CDR1 and CDR2 (germline): SGHTA, FQGNSA. V was pared by 4 bases and J by 4 bases, with 1 base of the junction left unmatched. This CDR3 contains 14 residues.

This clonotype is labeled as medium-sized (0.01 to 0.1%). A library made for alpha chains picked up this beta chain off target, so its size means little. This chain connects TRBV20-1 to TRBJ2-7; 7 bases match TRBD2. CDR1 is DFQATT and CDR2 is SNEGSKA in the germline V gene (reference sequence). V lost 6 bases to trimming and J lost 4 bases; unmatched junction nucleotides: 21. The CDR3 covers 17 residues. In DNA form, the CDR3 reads TGCAGTGCACCCTCTCCTAATCCCCTAACGGGAGGTTACGAGCAGTACTTC. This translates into CSAPSPNPLTGGYEQYF.

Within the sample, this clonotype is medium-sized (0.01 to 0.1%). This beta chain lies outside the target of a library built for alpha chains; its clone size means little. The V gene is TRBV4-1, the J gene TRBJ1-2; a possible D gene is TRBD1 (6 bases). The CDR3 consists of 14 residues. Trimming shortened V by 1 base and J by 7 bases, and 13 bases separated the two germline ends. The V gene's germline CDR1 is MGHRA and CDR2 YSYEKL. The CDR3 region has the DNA TGCGCCAGCAGCCAAGGCACAGGGTGGATTGGCTACACCTTC. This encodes CASSQGTGWIGYTF.

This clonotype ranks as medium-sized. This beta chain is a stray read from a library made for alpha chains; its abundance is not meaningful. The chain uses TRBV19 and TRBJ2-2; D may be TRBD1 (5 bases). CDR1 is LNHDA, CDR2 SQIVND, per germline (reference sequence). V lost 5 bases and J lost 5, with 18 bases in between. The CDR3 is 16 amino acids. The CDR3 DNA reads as TGTGCCAGTAGTGGCCCAAGGGGCGTTGGGACCGGGGAGCTGTTTTTT. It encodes CASSGPRGVGTGELFF.

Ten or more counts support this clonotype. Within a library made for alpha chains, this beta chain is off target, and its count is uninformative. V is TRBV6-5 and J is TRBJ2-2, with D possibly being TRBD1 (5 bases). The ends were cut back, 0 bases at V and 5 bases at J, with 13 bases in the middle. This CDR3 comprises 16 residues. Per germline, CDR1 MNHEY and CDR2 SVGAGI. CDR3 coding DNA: TGTGCCAGCAGTTACTCTTACCAGGGTTCGACCGGGGAGCTGTTTTTT. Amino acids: CASSYSYQGSTGELFF.

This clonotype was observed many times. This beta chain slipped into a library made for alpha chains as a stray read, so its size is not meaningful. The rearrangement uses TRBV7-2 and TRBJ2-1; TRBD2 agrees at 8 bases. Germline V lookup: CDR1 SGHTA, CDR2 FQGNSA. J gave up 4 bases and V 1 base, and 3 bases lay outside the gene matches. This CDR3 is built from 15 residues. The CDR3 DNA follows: TGTGCCAGCAGCTTAGATCCTAGCGGGTACAATGAGCAGTTCTTC. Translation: CASSLDPSGYNEQFF.

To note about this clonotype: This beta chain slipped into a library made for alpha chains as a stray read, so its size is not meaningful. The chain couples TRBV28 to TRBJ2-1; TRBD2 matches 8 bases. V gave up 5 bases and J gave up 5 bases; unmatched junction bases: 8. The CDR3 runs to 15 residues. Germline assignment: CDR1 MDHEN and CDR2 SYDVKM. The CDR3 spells CASSPRGGGDNEQFF. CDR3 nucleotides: TGTGCCAGCAGTCCCCGGGGGGGCGGGGACAATGAGCAGTTCTTC.

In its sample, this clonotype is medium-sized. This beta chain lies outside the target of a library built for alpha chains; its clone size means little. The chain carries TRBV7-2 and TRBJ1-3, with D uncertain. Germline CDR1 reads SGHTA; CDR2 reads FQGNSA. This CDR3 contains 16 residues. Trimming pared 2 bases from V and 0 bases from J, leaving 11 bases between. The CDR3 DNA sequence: TGTGCCAGCAGCTTAAGGCAGGCGAGCTCTGGAAACACCATATATTTT. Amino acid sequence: CASSLRQASSGNTIYF. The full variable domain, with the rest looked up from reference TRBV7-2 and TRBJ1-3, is GAGVSQSPSNKVTEKGKDVELRCDPISGHTALYWYRQSLGQGLEFLIYFQGNSAPDKSGLPSDRFSAERTGGSVSTLTIQRTQQEDSAVYLCASSLRQASSGNTIYFGEGSWLTVV.

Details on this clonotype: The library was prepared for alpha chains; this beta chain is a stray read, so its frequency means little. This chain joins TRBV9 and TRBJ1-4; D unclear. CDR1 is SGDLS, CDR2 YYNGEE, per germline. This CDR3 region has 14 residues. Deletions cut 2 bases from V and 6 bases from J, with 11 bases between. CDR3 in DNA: TGTGCCAGCAGCGTTGGTGGAACCCATGAAAAACTGTTTTTT. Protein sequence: CASSVGGTHEKLFF.